A selection of T cell receptor beta chains follows, all from one sample in a study of beta chain features in type 1 diabetes. Only in-frame clones appear in the TCRdb table, and some are missing; sequencing was by immunoSEQ multiplex PCR. The sample includes over 600,000 clones, around 12% seen only once; the top ten take roughly 0.12%. The sample was naive CD4+ T cells from blood. Every receptor here comes from a man aged 25-40 years with type 1 diabetes. CDR3s include the opening cysteine and the closing phenylalanine or tryptophan. A D gene is named only where the DNA matches it firmly. Clone size is not always given. Where it is, it says once, few, many or a class for expanded clones.

clone_size,v_call,j_call,d_call,cdr3_length,cdr3_aa,cdr3_nt
few,TRBV30,TRBJ1-2,NA,15,CAWSVRGGGFNGYTF,TGTGCCTGGAGTGTACGGGGCGGTGGATTCAATGGCTACACCTTC
NA,TRBV6-5,TRBJ2-7,NA,14,CASSSAGPSYEQYF,TGTGCCAGCAGTTCAGCAGGGCCTTCCTACGAGCAGTACTTC
NA,TRBV27,TRBJ1-1,NA,13,CASSLWGNTEAFF,TGTGCCAGCAGTTTATGGGGTAACACTGAAGCTTTCTTT
few,TRBV7-9,TRBJ2-1,TRBD1,13,CASSLYGTDEQFF,TGTGCCAGCAGCCTATACGGGACAGATGAGCAGTTCTTC
few,TRBV28,TRBJ2-5,TRBD1,15,CASSPTGRGLETQYF,TGTGCCAGCAGTCCGACAGGGCGAGGTTTAGAGACCCAGTACTTC
NA,TRBV4-3,TRBJ1-6,TRBD1,18,CASSQERDRGMWNSPLHF,TGCGCCAGCAGCCAAGAGAGGGACAGGGGTATGTGGAATTCACCCCTCCACTTT
few,TRBV19,TRBJ1-5,NA,14,CASTGLDSNQPQHF,TGTGCCAGTACCGGACTTGATAGCAATCAGCCCCAGCATTTT
NA,TRBV7-2,TRBJ2-7,NA,12,CASSSRGYEQYF,TGTGCCAGCAGCTCCCGGGGCTACGAGCAGTACTTC
NA,TRBV11-2,TRBJ2-3,NA,14,CASSLARSTDTQYF,TGTGCCAGCAGCTTAGCCCGGAGCACAGATACGCAGTATTTT
few,TRBV7-2,TRBJ2-7,NA,12,CASSLQTYEQYF,TGTGCCAGCAGCCTCCAAACGTACGAGCAGTACTTC
NA,TRBV5-4,TRBJ2-1,TRBD2,15,CASSLGGGSYNEQFF,TGTGCCAGCAGCTTAGGCGGGGGATCCTACAATGAGCAGTTCTTC
few,TRBV28,TRBJ2-7,TRBD1,15,CASSTTGGSSYEQYF,TGTGCCAGCAGTACCACAGGGGGTAGCTCCTACGAGCAGTACTTC
NA,TRBV4-2,TRBJ2-5,TRBD2,14,CASRALAGEETQYF,TGTGCCAGCAGGGCACTAGCGGGAGAAGAGACCCAGTACTTC
few,TRBV30,TRBJ2-7,NA,13,CAWSVQGTYEQYF,TGTGCCTGGAGTGTTCAGGGAACCTACGAGCAGTACTTC
few,TRBV29-1,TRBJ1-5,NA,13,CSVRSGQNQPQHF,TGCAGCGTCAGGTCCGGCCAAAATCAGCCCCAGCATTTT
NA,TRBV5-6,TRBJ1-6,NA,14,CASSLGRANSPLHF,TGTGCCAGCAGCTTAGGCAGGGCTAATTCACCCCTCCACTTT
NA,TRBV2,TRBJ2-6,NA,14,CASRIPAGANVLTF,TGTGCCAGCAGGATTCCGGCAGGGGCCAACGTCCTGACTTTC
NA,TRBV4-3,TRBJ2-1,TRBD2,17,CASSQGLAGVNYNEQFF,TGCGCCAGCAGCCAGGGACTAGCGGGGGTCAACTACAATGAGCAGTTCTTC
few,TRBV27,TRBJ2-1,TRBD2,15,CASSPLAGAVNEQFF,TGTGCCAGCAGTCCCCTAGCGGGGGCGGTGAATGAGCAGTTCTTC
few,TRBV30,TRBJ1-4,NA,16,CAWSVAVAGVFEKLFF,TGTGCCTGGAGTGTAGCCGTGGCGGGGGTATTCGAAAAACTGTTTTTT
few,TRBV10-2,TRBJ2-3,NA,11,CASSNTDTQYF,TGCGCCAGCAGCAACACAGATACGCAGTATTTT
NA,TRBV6-5,TRBJ1-1,NA,16,CASSYSNPPGDTEAFF,TGTGCCAGCAGTTACTCGAACCCTCCGGGGGACACTGAAGCTTTCTTT
NA,TRBV2,TRBJ2-5,NA,12,CASKADQETQYF,TGTGCCAGCAAGGCAGACCAAGAGACCCAGTACTTC